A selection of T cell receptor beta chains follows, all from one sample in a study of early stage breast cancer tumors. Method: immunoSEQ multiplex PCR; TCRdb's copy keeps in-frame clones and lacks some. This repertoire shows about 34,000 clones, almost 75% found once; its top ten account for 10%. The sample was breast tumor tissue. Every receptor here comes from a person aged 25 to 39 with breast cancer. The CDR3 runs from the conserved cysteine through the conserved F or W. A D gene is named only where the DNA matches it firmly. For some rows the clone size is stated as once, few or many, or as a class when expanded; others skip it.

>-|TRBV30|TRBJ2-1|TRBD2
CAWSALAGVRNEQFF
TGTGCCTGGAGTGCGCTAGCGGGAGTTAGAAATGAGCAGTTCTTC
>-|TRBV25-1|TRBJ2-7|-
CASSEVRYHEQYF
TGTGCCAGCAGTGAAGTAAGGTATCACGAGCAGTACTTC
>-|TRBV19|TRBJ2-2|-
CASSGQGIGELFF
TGTGCCAGTAGTGGCCAGGGGATCGGGGAGCTGTTTTTT
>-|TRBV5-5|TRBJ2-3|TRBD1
CASRFSGTGLDTQYF
TGTGCCAGCAGATTCTCCGGGACAGGGTTAGATACGCAGTATTTT
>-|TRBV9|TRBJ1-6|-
CASSVEGGSSYNSPLHF
TGTGCCAGCAGCGTAGAGGGGGGCAGCTCCTATAATTCACCCCTCCACTTT
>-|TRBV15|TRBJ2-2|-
CATSREMGGIGELFF
TGTGCCACCAGCAGGGAAATGGGTGGGATCGGGGAGCTGTTTTTT
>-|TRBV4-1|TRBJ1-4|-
CASSPPGPANEKLFF
TGCGCCAGCAGCCCCCCGGGACCGGCTAATGAAAAACTGTTTTTT
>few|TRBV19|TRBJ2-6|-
CASNTGSGANVLTF
TGTGCCAGTAATACAGGTTCTGGGGCCAACGTCCTGACTTTC
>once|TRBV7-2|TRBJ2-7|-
CASSRDLGSGSYEQYF
TGTGCCAGCAGCCGAGATTTGGGTAGCGGCTCCTACGAGCAGTACTTC
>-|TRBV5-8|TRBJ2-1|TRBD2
CASSVGGTSGIDEQFF
TGTGCCAGCAGCGTTGGAGGGACTAGCGGGATTGATGAGCAGTTCTTC
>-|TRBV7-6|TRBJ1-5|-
CASSVRVGSNQPQHF
TGTGCCAGCAGCGTAAGGGTAGGGAGCAATCAGCCCCAGCATTTT
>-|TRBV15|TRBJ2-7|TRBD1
CATSSARQGRSYEQYF
TGTGCCACCAGCAGCGCCCGACAGGGGCGCTCCTACGAGCAGTACTTC
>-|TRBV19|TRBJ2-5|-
CASSVVGYQETQYF
TGTGCCAGTAGTGTGGTAGGGTACCAAGAGACCCAGTACTTC
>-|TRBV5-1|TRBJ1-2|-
CASSLAVQVKPYGYTF
TGCGCCAGCAGCTTGGCCGTCCAGGTGAAACCCTATGGCTACACCTTC
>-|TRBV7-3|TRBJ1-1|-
CASSSSTGNTEAFF
TGTGCCAGCAGCTCTTCGACTGGGAACACTGAAGCTTTCTTT
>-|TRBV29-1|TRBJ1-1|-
CSVVLTEAFF
TGCAGCGTTGTACTCACTGAAGCTTTCTTT
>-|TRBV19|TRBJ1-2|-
CASSLLGFSDYGYTF
TGTGCCAGTAGTCTTCTAGGGTTTTCGGACTATGGCTACACCTTC
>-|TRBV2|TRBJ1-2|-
CASSDSHNYGYTF
TGTGCCAGCAGTGACAGTCATAACTATGGCTACACCTTC
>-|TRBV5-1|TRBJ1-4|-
CASSLDRTATNEKLFF
TGCGCCAGCAGCTTGGACCGGACGGCAACTAATGAAAAACTGTTTTTT
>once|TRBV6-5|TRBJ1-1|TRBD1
CASSYSAGGVSTEAFF
TGTGCCAGCAGTTACTCGGCAGGGGGAGTAAGCACTGAAGCTTTCTTT
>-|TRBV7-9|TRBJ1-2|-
CATRPTYRVGRTYGYTF
TGTGCCACCCGTCCTACTTACAGGGTGGGAAGGACCTATGGCTACACCTTC
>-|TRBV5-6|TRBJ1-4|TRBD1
CASSSTRTGALNEKLFF
TGTGCCAGCAGCTCCACCCGGACAGGGGCGTTAAATGAAAAACTGTTTTTT
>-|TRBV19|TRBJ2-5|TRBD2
CASRPSGTQETQYF
TGTGCCAGTAGACCTAGCGGGACCCAAGAGACCCAGTACTTC
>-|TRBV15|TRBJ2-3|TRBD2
CATSRNPIGLAGGGDTQYF
TGTGCCACCAGCAGAAACCCTATAGGACTAGCGGGGGGAGGGGATACGCAGTATTTT
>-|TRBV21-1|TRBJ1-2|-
CASSIRGTCGYTF
TGTGCCAGCAGCATCAGGGGGACGTGTGGCTACACCTTC
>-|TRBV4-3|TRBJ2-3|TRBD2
CASSQGLAGPGTDTQYF
TGCGCCAGCAGCCAAGGGCTAGCGGGGCCAGGCACAGATACGCAGTATTTT
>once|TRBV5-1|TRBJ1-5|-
CASSWGDSNQPQHF
TGCGCCAGCAGCTGGGGGGATAGCAATCAGCCCCAGCATTTT
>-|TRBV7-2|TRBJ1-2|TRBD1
CASSLPGQGVYGYTF
TGTGCCAGCAGCCTCCCGGGACAGGGCGTCTATGGCTACACCTTC
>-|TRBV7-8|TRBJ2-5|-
CASSRATGTTKETQYF
TGTGCCAGCAGCCGCGCCACCGGGACCACCAAAGAGACCCAGTACTTC
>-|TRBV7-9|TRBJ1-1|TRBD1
CASSLVRQGAGEAFF
TGTGCCAGCAGCTTAGTCAGACAGGGGGCTGGTGAAGCTTTCTTT
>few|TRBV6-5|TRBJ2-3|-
CASSPGTDTQYF
TGTGCCAGCAGCCCCGGAACAGATACGCAGTATTTT
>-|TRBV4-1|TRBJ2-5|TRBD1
CASSHFLTGGQETQYF
TGCGCCAGCAGCCACTTCTTGACAGGGGGGCAAGAGACCCAGTACTTC
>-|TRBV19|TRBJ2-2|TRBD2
CASSIDRLAWGELFF
TGTGCCAGTAGTATAGATCGACTAGCGTGGGGGGAGCTGTTTTTT
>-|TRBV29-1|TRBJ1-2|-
CSVPATPNYGYTF
TGCAGCGTTCCTGCTACCCCTAACTATGGCTACACCTTC
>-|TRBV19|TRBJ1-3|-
CASSYTSSGNTIYF
TGTGCCAGTAGTTACACCAGCTCTGGAAACACCATATATTTT
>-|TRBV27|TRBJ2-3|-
CASSLMARSDTQYF
TGTGCCAGCAGTTTAATGGCTAGGTCGGATACGCAGTATTTT
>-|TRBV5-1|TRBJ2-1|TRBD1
CASSLAGTGINEQFF
TGCGCCAGCAGCTTGGCCGGGACAGGGATAAATGAGCAGTTCTTC
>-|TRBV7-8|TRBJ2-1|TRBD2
CASSLGGTRTEQFF
TGTGCCAGCAGCTTAGGGGGGACTAGGACTGAGCAGTTCTTC
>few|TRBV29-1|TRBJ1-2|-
CSARTDPGTNYGYTF
TGCAGCGCTAGGACAGACCCGGGGACTAACTATGGCTACACCTTC
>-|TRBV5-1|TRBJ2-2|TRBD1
CASSVGLPGGATNTGELFF
TGCGCCAGCAGCGTGGGTCTCCCAGGGGGCGCGACGAACACCGGGGAGCTGTTTTTT
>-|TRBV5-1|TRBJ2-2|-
CASTVTAGTGELFF
TGCGCCAGCACCGTGACGGCGGGCACCGGGGAGCTGTTTTTT